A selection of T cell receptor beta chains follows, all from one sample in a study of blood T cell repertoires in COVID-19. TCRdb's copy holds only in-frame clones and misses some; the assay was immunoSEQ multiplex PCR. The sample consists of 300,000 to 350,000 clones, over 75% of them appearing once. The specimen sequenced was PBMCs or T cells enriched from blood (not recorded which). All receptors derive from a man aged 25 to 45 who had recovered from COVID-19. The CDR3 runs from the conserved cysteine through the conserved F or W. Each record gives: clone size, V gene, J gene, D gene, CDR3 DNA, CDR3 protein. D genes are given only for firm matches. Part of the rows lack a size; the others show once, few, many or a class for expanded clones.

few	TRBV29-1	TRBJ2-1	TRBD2	TGCAGCGTTGATGGGACTACTTATTACAATGAGCAGTTCTTC	CSVDGTTYYNEQFF
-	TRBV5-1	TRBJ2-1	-	TGCGCCAGCAGCCCCGACATGAACTCCTACAATGAGCAGTTCTTC	CASSPDMNSYNEQFF
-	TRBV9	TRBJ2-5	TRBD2	TGTGCCAGCGGATCTGGGACTAGCGTGCAAGAGACCCAGTACTTC	CASGSGTSVQETQYF
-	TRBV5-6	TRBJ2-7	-	TGTGCCAGCAGCTTACAGCTTCTCTCCTACGAGCAGTACTTC	CASSLQLLSYEQYF
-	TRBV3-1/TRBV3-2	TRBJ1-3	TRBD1	TGTGCCAGCAGCCAAGGGGGAACAGGGGGCTATGGAAACACCATATATTTT	CASSQGGTGGYGNTIYF
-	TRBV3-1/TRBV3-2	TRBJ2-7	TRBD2	TGTGCCAGCAGCCTCCCGGACAGCGGGGGGTACTACGAGCAGTACTTC	CASSLPDSGGYYEQYF
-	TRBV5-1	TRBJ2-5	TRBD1	TGCGCCAGCAGCATGGGACAGGCGTTCCAAGAGACCCAGTACTTC	CASSMGQAFQETQYF
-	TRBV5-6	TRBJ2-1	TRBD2	TGTGCCAGCAGCTTGACTAGCGGTGGCCAATGGGGTGAGCAGTTCTTC	CASSLTSGGQWGEQFF
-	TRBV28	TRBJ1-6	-	TGTGCCAGCAGGGGGGGTCATAATTCACCCCTCCACTTT	CASRGGHNSPLHF
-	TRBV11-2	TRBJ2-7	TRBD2	TGTGCCAGCCCCAACCCGCTAGCGGGGGACCTTTCTCTCTACGAGCAGTACTTC	CASPNPLAGDLSLYEQYF
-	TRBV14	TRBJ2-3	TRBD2	TGTGCCAGCAGCCCACTACTAGCGACCGTTCCAGATACGCAGTATTTT	CASSPLLATVPDTQYF
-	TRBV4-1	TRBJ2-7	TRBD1	TGCGCCAGCAGCCAAGGGGACAGTACCTACGAGCAGTACTTC	CASSQGDSTYEQYF
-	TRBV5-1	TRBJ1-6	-	TGCGCCAGCAGCTTGCCAGGACAGAATTCACCCCTCCACTTT	CASSLPGQNSPLHF
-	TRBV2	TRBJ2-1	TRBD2	TGTGCCAGCAGGGGGACTAGCGGGGGGTACAATGAGCAGTTCTTC	CASRGTSGGYNEQFF
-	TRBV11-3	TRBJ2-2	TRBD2	TGTGCCAGCAGCTCGGGGGGTAACGGGGAGCTGTTTTTT	CASSSGGNGELFF
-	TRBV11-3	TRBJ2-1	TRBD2	TGTGCCAGCAGCTCCCAGACTAGCCCACGAAACTACAATGAGCAGTTCTTC	CASSSQTSPRNYNEQFF
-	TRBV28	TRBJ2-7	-	TGTGCCAGCAGTTTACTTACTCAGACAGTATCTAACGAGCAGTACTTC	CASSLLTQTVSNEQYF
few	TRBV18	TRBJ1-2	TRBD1	TGTGCCAGCTCACCACTCCGGGACAGGGTCAACTATGGCTACACCTTC	CASSPLRDRVNYGYTF
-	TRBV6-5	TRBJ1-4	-	TGTGCCAGCAGTCACAACGAAAAACTGTTTTTT	CASSHNEKLFF
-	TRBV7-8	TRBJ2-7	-	TGTGCCAGCAGCTTAGCGGGGCAGGGGGGAACCTACGAGCAGTACTTC	CASSLAGQGGTYEQYF
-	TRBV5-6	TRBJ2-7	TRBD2	TGTGCCAGCAGCCCCCCTAGCGGGGAGGCCTACGAGCAGTACTTC	CASSPPSGEAYEQYF
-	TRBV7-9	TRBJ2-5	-	TGTGCCAGCACCGGTAGTGAGACCCAGTACTTC	CASTGSETQYF
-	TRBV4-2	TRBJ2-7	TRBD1	TGTGCCAGCAGCCAAGAGGACAGGCTTTCCTACGAGCAGTACTTC	CASSQEDRLSYEQYF
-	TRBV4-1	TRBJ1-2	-	TGCGCCAGCAGCCAATTCGGTGACAGTGTAACTACCCCTAACTATGGCTACACCTTC	CASSQFGDSVTTPNYGYTF
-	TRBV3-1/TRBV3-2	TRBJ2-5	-	TGTGCCAGCAGCCAAGATTGGAGGGGGGGACTTCAGGGACAAGAGACCCAGTACTTC	CASSQDWRGGLQGQETQYF
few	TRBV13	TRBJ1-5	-	TGTGCCAGCAGCTTAGAACGAGGACAGCCCCAGCATTTT	CASSLERGQPQHF
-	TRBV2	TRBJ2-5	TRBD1	TGTGCCAGCAGTATGCCGGGACAGCAAGAGACCCAGTACTTC	CASSMPGQQETQYF
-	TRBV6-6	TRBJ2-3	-	TGTGCCAGCAGAAAAGCGCAACCAGATACGCAGTATTTT	CASRKAQPDTQYF